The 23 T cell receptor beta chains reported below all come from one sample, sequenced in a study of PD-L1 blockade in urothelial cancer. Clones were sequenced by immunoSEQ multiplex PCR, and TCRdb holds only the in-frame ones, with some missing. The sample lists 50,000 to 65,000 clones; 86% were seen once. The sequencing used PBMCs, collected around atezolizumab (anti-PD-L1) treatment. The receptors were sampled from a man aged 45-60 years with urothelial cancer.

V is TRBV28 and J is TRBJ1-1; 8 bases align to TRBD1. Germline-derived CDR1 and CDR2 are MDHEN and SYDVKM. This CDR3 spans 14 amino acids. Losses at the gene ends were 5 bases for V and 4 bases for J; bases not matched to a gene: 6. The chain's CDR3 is CASSPPTGATEAFF. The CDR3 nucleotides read TGTGCCAGCAGTCCCCCGACAGGGGCCACTGAAGCTTTCTTT.

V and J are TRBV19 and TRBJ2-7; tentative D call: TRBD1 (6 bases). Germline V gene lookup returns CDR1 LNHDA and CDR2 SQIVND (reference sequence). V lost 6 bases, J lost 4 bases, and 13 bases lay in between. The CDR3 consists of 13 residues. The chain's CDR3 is CASSQGYWYEQYF. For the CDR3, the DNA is TGTGCCAGTAGCCAGGGGTATTGGTACGAGCAGTACTTC.

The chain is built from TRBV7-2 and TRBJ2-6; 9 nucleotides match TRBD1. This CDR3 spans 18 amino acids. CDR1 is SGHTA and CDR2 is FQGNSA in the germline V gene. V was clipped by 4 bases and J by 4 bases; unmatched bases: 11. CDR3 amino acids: CASSSLGQGSAGANVLTF. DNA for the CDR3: TGTGCCAGCAGCTCTTTGGGACAGGGCAGCGCCGGGGCCAACGTCCTGACTTTC.

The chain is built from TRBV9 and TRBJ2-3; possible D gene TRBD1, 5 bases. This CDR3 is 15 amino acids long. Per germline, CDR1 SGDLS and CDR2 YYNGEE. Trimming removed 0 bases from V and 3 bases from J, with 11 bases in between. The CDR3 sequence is CASSVGGHHTDTQYF. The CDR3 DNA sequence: TGTGCCAGCAGCGTAGGAGGACACCATACAGATACGCAGTATTTT. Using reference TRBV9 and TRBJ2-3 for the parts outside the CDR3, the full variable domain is DSGVTQTPKHLITATGQRVTLRCSPRSGDLSVYWYQQSLDQGLQFLIQYYNGEERAKGNILERFSAQQFPDLHSELNLSSLELGDSALYFCASSVGGHHTDTQYFGPGTRLTVL.

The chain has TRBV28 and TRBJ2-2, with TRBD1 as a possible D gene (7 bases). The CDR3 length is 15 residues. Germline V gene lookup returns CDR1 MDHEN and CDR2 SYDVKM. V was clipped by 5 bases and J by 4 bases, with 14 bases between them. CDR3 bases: TGTGCCAGCAGTCCCCCGCAGGGGGGCACCGGGGAGCTGTTTTTT. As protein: CASSPPQGGTGELFF.

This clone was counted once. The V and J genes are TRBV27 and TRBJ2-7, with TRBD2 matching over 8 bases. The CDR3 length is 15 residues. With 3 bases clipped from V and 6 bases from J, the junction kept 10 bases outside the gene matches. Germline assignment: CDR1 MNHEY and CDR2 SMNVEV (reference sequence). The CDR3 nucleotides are TGTGCCAGCAGTTTCGGGGTAGCGGGATTCCTCGAGCAGTACTTC. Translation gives CASSFGVAGFLEQYF.

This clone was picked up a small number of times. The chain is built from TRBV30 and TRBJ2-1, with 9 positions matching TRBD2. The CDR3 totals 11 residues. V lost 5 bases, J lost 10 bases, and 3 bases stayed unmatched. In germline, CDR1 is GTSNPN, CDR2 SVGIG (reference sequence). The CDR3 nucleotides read TGTGCCTGGGGACTAGCGCTCGAGCAGTTCTTC. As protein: CAWGLALEQFF. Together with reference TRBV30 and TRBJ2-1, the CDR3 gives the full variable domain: SQTIHQWPATLVQPVGSPLSLECTVEGTSNPNLYWYRQAAGRGLQLLFYSVGIGQISSEVPQNLSASRPQDRQFILSSKKLLLSDSGFYLCAWGLALEQFFGPGTRLTVL.

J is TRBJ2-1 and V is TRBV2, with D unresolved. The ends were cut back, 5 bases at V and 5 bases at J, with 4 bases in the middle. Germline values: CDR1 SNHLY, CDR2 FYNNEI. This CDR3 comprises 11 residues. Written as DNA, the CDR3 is TGTGCCAGCAGTTACAACAATGAGCAGTTCTTC. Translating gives CASSYNNEQFF.

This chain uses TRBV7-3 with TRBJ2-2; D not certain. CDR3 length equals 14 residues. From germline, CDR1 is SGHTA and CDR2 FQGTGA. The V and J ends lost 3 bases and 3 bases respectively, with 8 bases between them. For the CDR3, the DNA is TGTGCCAGCAGCTTGTTTCGGGACACCGGGGAGCTGTTTTTT. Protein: CASSLFRDTGELFF.

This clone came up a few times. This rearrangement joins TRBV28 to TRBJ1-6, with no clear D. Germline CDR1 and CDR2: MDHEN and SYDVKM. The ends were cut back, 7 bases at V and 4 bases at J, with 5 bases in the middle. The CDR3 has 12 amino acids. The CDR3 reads CASKSYNSPLHF. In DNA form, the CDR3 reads TGTGCCAGCAAGAGTTATAATTCACCCCTCCACTTT.

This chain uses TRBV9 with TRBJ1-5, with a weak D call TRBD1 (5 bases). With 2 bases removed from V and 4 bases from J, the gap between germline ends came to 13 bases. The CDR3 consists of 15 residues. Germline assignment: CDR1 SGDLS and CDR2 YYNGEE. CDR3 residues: CASSVGTIPNQPQHF. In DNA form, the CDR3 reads TGTGCCAGCAGCGTGGGGACTATCCCTAATCAGCCCCAGCATTTT.

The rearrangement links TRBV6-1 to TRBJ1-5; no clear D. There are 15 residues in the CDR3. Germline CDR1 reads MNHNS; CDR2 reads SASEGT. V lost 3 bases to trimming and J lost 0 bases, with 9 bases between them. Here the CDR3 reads CASSEHVHSNQPQHF. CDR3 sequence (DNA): TGTGCCAGCAGTGAGCACGTACATAGCAATCAGCCCCAGCATTTT.

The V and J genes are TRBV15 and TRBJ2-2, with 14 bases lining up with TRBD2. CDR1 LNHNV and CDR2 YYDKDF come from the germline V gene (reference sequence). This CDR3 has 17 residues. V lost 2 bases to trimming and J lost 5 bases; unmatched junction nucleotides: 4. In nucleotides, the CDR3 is TGTGCCACCAGCAGACCCGGACTAGCGGGAGGTACCGGGGAGCTGTTTTTT. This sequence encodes CATSRPGLAGGTGELFF.

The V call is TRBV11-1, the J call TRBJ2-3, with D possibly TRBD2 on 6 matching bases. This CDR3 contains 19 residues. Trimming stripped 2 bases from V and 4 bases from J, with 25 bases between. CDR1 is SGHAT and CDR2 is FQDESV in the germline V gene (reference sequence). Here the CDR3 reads CASSLWNRIAGLAADTQYF. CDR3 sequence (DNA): TGTGCCAGCAGCTTATGGAACCGAATTGCGGGGTTGGCGGCAGATACGCAGTATTTT.

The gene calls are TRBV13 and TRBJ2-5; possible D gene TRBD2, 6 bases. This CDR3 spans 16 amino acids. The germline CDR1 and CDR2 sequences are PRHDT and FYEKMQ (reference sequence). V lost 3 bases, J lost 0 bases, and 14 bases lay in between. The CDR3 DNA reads TGTGCCAGCAGCTTCTCCGGCGGGGAAAACCAAGAGACCCAGTACTTC. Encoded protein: CASSFSGGENQETQYF.

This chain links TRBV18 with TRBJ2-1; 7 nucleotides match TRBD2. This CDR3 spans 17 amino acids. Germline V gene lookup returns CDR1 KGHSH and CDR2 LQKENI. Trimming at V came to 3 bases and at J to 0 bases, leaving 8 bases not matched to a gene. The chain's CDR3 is CASSPAAGVSSYNEQFF. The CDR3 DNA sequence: TGTGCCAGCTCACCGGCCGCGGGGGTTAGCTCCTACAATGAGCAGTTCTTC. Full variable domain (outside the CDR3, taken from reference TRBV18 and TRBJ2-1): NAGVMQNPRHLVRRRGQEARLRCSPMKGHSHVYWYRQLPEEGLKFMVYLQKENIIDESGMPKERFSAEFPKEGPSILRIQQVVRGDSAAYFCASSPAAGVSSYNEQFFGPGTRLTVL.

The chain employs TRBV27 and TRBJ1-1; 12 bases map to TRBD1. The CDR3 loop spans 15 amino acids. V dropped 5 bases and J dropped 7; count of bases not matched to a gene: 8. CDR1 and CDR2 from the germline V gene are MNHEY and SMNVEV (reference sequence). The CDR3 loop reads CASSPTGTGGYEAFF. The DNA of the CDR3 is TGTGCCAGCAGTCCGACCGGGACAGGGGGCTATGAAGCTTTCTTT.

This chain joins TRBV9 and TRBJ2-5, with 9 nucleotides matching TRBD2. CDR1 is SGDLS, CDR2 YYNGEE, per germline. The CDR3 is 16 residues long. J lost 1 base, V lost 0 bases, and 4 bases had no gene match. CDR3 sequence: CASSVAPTSGQETQYF. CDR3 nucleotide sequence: TGTGCCAGCAGCGTAGCTCCGACTAGCGGCCAAGAGACCCAGTACTTC.

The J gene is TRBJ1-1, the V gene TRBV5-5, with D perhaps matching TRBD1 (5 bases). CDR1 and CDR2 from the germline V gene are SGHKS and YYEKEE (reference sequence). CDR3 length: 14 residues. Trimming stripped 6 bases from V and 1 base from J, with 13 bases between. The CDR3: CASTLLTANTEAFF. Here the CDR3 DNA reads TGTGCCAGCACCCTTTTGACAGCGAACACTGAAGCTTTCTTT.

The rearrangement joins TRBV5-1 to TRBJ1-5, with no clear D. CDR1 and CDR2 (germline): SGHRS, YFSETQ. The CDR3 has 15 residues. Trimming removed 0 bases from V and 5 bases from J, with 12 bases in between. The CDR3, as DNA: TGCGCCAGCAGCTTGGGAGGGCAGAACCATCAGCCCCAGCATTTT. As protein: CASSLGGQNHQPQHF.

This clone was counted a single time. The DNA of the CDR3 is TGTGCCAGCAGCCGACAGGGTTTAGGTGAAAAACTGTTTTTT. It encodes CASSRQGLGEKLFF. The chain carries TRBV6-5 and TRBJ1-4, with 7 bases aligning to TRBD1. The CDR3 has 14 amino acids. Germline loops: CDR1 MNHEY, CDR2 SVGAGI. The V segment lost 6 bases and the J segment 7 bases; nucleotides outside the gene matches: 8.

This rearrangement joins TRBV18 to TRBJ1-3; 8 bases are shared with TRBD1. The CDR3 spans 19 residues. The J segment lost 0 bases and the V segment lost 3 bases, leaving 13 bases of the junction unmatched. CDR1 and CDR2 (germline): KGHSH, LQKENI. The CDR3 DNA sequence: TGTGCCAGCTCACCCTATCAGTTCCGGGACAGGCCCTCTGGAAACACCATATATTTT. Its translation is CASSPYQFRDRPSGNTIYF. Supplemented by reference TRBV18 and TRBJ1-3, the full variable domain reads NAGVMQNPRHLVRRRGQEARLRCSPMKGHSHVYWYRQLPEEGLKFMVYLQKENIIDESGMPKERFSAEFPKEGPSILRIQQVVRGDSAAYFCASSPYQFRDRPSGNTIYFGEGSWLTVV.

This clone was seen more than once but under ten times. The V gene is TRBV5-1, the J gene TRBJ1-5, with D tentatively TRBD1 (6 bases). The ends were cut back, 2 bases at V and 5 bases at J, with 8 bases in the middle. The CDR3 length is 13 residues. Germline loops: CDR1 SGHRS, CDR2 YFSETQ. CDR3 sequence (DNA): TGCGCCAGCAGCTTAGCAGGGGATCAGCCCCAGCATTTT. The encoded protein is CASSLAGDQPQHF.